The 23 T cell receptor beta chains listed next were all sequenced from one sample in a study of blood T cell repertoires in COVID-19. Clones were read by immunoSEQ multiplex PCR, and TCRdb kept only the in-frame ones, dropping some. The sample shows about 120,000 clones, nearly 90% of them seen only once. Sequencing was performed on peripheral blood. Receptor source: a human donor in a cohort sampled during active COVID-19.

The V call is TRBV5-4, the J call TRBJ2-1, with a possible D match to TRBD2 (6 bases). Trimming took off 4 bases at V and 0 bases at J, with 14 bases between the two ends. This CDR3 region has 16 residues. The germline CDR1 and CDR2 sequences are SGHNT and YYREEE (reference sequence). CDR3 sequence (DNA): TGTGCCAGCAGCCCCGGGCGGGGAAGCTCCTACAATGAGCAGTTCTTC. It codes for CASSPGRGSSYNEQFF.

The chain has TRBV7-2 and TRBJ2-5, with a weak D call TRBD2 (6 bases). Trimming cost V 7 bases and J 1 base, with 25 bases left between them. The germline gives CDR1 SGHTA, CDR2 FQGNSA. The CDR3 has 18 residues. The CDR3 protein is CASNAGSGRAGSQETQYF. In nucleotides, the CDR3 is TGTGCCAGCAACGCTGGTAGCGGCCGGGCCGGGTCCCAAGAGACCCAGTACTTC.

The gene calls are TRBV5-5 and TRBJ1-6; 9 bases fit TRBD1. CDR1 and CDR2 (germline): SGHKS, YYEKEE (reference sequence). V dropped 2 bases and J dropped 7; count of bases not matched to a gene: 1. This CDR3 region has 14 residues. In nucleotides, the CDR3 is TGTGCCAGCAGCTTCGGACAGGGGAATTCACCCCTCCACTTT. It codes for CASSFGQGNSPLHF.

This clone was seen a single time. The V and J genes are TRBV19 and TRBJ2-1; D unclear. There are 10 residues in the CDR3. Trimming stripped 10 bases from V and 5 bases from J, with 6 bases between. CDR1 is LNHDA and CDR2 is SQIVND in the germline V gene (reference sequence). CDR3 sequence (DNA): TGTGCCACTGGAGACAATGAGCAGTTCTTC. Residues: CATGDNEQFF.

The chain is built from TRBV9 and TRBJ2-7, with D possibly being TRBD2 (5 bases). CDR1 and CDR2 (germline): SGDLS, YYNGEE. The V gene lost 0 bases and the J gene lost 0 bases, with 7 bases spanning the gap. The CDR3 loop spans 14 amino acids. CDR3 amino acids: CASSVEDYSYEQYF. DNA for the CDR3: TGTGCCAGCAGCGTAGAAGACTACTCCTACGAGCAGTACTTC.

The V and J genes are TRBV3-1 (or the pseudogene TRBV3-2) and TRBJ2-1, with 8 bases fitting TRBD1. CDR1 is LGHDT, CDR2 YNNKEL, per germline (reference sequence). The CDR3 runs to 18 residues. The V segment lost 3 bases and the J segment 3 bases; nucleotides outside the gene matches: 13. The CDR3 DNA is TGTGCCAGCAGCCATCCGACAGGGGTGGTGAGTAACTACAATGAGCAGTTCTTC. Amino acids: CASSHPTGVVSNYNEQFF.

This clone was detected once. CDR3 coding DNA: TGCAGCGTTGCCTTCTACACTGAAGCTTTCTTT. It encodes CSVAFYTEAFF. The rearrangement joins TRBV29-1 to TRBJ1-1; D is uncertain. Germline assignment: CDR1 SQVTM and CDR2 ANQGSEA. The ends were cut back, 4 bases at V and 3 bases at J, with 6 bases in the middle. The CDR3 is made up of 11 amino acids.

On this clone itself: One junction end does not reproduce the germline sequence, and a read error may be involved. This chain links TRBV7-7 with TRBJ2-1, with D uncertain. In germline, CDR1 is SSHAT, CDR2 FNYEAQ (reference sequence). The CDR3 has 15 residues. In DNA form, the CDR3 reads TGTGCTAGCAGCCTCGACCACTACATTAACAATGAGCAGTTCTTC. Protein sequence: CASSLDHYINNEQFF.

The chain carries TRBV7-9 and TRBJ1-2; D possibly corresponds to TRBD1 (6 bases). Germline values: CDR1 SEHNR, CDR2 FQNEAQ (reference sequence). V gave up 0 bases and J gave up 5 bases, with 13 bases separating them. CDR3 length: 15 amino acids. CDR3: CASSLAAGALYGYTF. CDR3 nucleotide sequence: TGTGCCAGCAGCTTAGCGGCAGGGGCCCTGTATGGCTACACCTTC.

The chain carries TRBV12-3 or TRBV12-4 and TRBJ1-1, with D hard to call. The germline V and J ends were trimmed by 7 bases and 7 bases, with 13 bases remaining between them. This CDR3 is built from 12 residues. In DNA form, the CDR3 reads TGTGCCAGCAAGAGTCAGGCCGTTGAAGCTTTCTTT. Its protein product is CASKSQAVEAFF.

This clone was picked up one time. The chain carries TRBV20-1 and TRBJ1-5; a possible D gene is TRBD1 (5 bases). The ends were cut back, 5 bases at V and 4 bases at J, with 24 bases in the middle. This CDR3 is built from 17 residues. The germline CDR1 and CDR2 sequences are DFQATT and SNEGSKA (reference sequence). In DNA form, the CDR3 reads TGCAGTGCTTGTGGGGTGGGCTGGGGGGGGATGAATCAGCCCCAGCATTTT. Protein product: CSACGVGWGGMNQPQHF.

The chain is built from TRBV7-3 and TRBJ1-2; 8 bases fit TRBD1. The V and J ends lost 7 bases and 6 bases, in that order; junction bases with no gene match: 7. Germline V gene lookup returns CDR1 SGHTA and CDR2 FQGTGA. This CDR3 is built from 13 residues. The CDR3 loop is CASTNQGADGYTF. The CDR3, as DNA: TGTGCCAGCACCAATCAGGGGGCGGATGGCTACACCTTC.

The V and J genes are TRBV28 and TRBJ2-4; TRBD2 matches at 8 bases. Germline lookup yields CDR1 MDHEN and CDR2 SYDVKM. V was pared by 6 bases and J by 3 bases, with 7 bases of the junction left unmatched. The CDR3 runs to 15 residues. CDR3 protein: CASSPSGGRKNIQYF. In DNA form, the CDR3 reads TGTGCCAGCAGCCCCTCGGGGGGGCGCAAAAACATTCAGTACTTC. The full variable domain, in which reference TRBV28 and TRBJ2-4 provide the parts outside the CDR3, is DVKVTQSSRYLVKRTGEKVFLECVQDMDHENMFWYRQDPGLGLRLIYFSYDVKMKEKGDIPEGYSVSREKKERFSLILESASTNQTSMYLCASSPSGGRKNIQYFGAGTRLSVL.

The V call is TRBV6-5, the J call TRBJ2-1; D is perhaps TRBD2 (6 bases). Deletions cut 5 bases from V and 12 bases from J, with 23 bases between. Germline V gene data show CDR1 as MNHEY and CDR2 as SVGAGI. The CDR3 spans 15 residues. The CDR3 region is CASSRDSTRPIGQFF. In DNA, the CDR3 is TGTGCCAGCAGTCGGGACTCCACCCGCCCAATTGGGCAGTTCTTC.

The sample holds a few counts of this clone. The chain employs TRBV7-3 and TRBJ2-7; possible D gene TRBD1, 6 bases. Trimming pared 4 bases from V and 0 bases from J, leaving 13 bases between. The CDR3 is 15 residues long. Germline assignment: CDR1 SGHTA and CDR2 FQGTGA. The CDR3 is CASSSPGQSSYEQYF. DNA of the CDR3: TGTGCCAGCAGCTCTCCGGGACAAAGCTCCTACGAGCAGTACTTC.

The chain couples TRBV4-1 to TRBJ2-1; D unresolved. CDR1 and CDR2 from the germline V gene are MGHRA and YSYEKL. This CDR3 contains 13 residues. V was clipped by 5 bases and J by 6 bases, with 11 bases between them. Written as DNA, the CDR3 is TGCGCCAGCAGCTCCCGAACTTCCAATGAGCAGTTCTTC. Translation gives CASSSRTSNEQFF.

The CDR3 region is CASSQNFKGPGLAGHEQYF. CDR3 coding DNA: TGCGCCAGCAGCCAAAACTTCAAGGGGCCGGGACTAGCGGGTCACGAGCAGTACTTC. The chain carries TRBV4-3 and TRBJ2-7; TRBD2 agrees at 12 bases. V lost 2 bases to trimming and J lost 5 bases; unmatched junction nucleotides: 16. This CDR3 has 19 amino acids. Germline V gives CDR1 LGHNA, CDR2 YSLEER.

The chain has TRBV7-9 and TRBJ1-1; D call uncertain. The CDR3 has 13 residues. Germline V gene lookup returns CDR1 SEHNR and CDR2 FQNEAQ (reference sequence). Trimming left V 1 base short and J 9 bases short, with 12 bases between. Here the CDR3 DNA reads TGTGCCAGCAGCTTAGACTGGCAGAGGCAAGCTTTCTTT. As protein: CASSLDWQRQAFF.

The chain recombines TRBV5-6 with TRBJ1-2; perhaps TRBD1 as D (5 bases). V lost 4 bases and J lost 4, with 17 bases in between. CDR1 SGHDT and CDR2 YYEEEE come from the germline V gene. The CDR3 length is 15 residues. CDR3 DNA sequence: TGTGCCAGCAGCCTCGGGACTCCCCGCCTCTATGGCTACACCTTC. Protein sequence: CASSLGTPRLYGYTF.

For this clone: At one end the junction does not follow the germline gene, possibly because of a read error. The chain couples TRBV29-1 to TRBJ2-5; 10 bases fit TRBD2. The CDR3 is 15 residues long. CDR1 SQVTM and CDR2 ANQGSEA come from the germline V gene. The CDR3 DNA reads as TGCAGCGTTAAAGAAGCGGGAGGGCGCCAAGAGACCCAGTACTTC. Amino acid sequence: CSVKEAGGRQETQYF.

V is TRBV7-6 and J is TRBJ2-7; D call uncertain. The germline CDR1 and CDR2 sequences are SGHVS and FNYEAQ. Trimming removed 3 bases at V and 0 bases at J, with 21 bases between. The CDR3 runs 18 residues. DNA of the CDR3: TGTGCCAGCAGCTTGTCCCCTCAACGACAAGCCACCTCCTACGAGCAGTACTTC. Translated: CASSLSPQRQATSYEQYF.

This chain joins TRBV2 and TRBJ1-2; D ambiguous. Trimming shortened V by 5 bases and J by 0 bases, and 7 bases separated the two germline ends. Looked up from germline, CDR1 is SNHLY and CDR2 is FYNNEI. The CDR3 contains 13 residues. The CDR3: CASSRSSNYGYTF. CDR3 bases: TGTGCCAGCAGTCGGTCGTCTAACTATGGCTACACCTTC.

The chain combines TRBV19 with TRBJ2-1, with 9 bases fitting TRBD1. Germline loops: CDR1 LNHDA, CDR2 SQIVND (reference sequence). This CDR3 has 16 residues. V shed 4 bases and J 8 bases; nucleotides not matched to a gene: 12. This CDR3 reads CASSTTLGTGNYEQFF. CDR3 DNA sequence: TGTGCCAGTAGTACTACACTCGGGACAGGGAACTATGAGCAGTTCTTC.